Here is one TCR beta chain with its context. This clonotype was observed many times. Its binding antigen is unknown. No base quality information exists; no much larger clone differs at one position. This sample was included in a study of blood T cells in healthy people across ages (dated by TCRdb to the mid-2010s). Context from the whole study: In model experiments, roughly one uniquely barcoded TCR beta cDNA molecule per two T cells was captured by template switching. To track age-related changes in TCR beta repertoire diversity, the study relied on deep sequencing normalized with unique cDNA molecular identifiers. Four age groups were formed from the donors: young (average 16 years), middle-aged (just under 40), aged (around 62) and long-lived (around 82). To avoid experimental bias, donors of different ages were spread randomly across the sequencing lanes. Two additional independent replicas of 1 million unique cDNA reads from the same blood draw were analyzed for two donors (one aged 18 to 30 and one aged 80 or older). The paper as a whole reports these results and caveats: Estimates of total diversity based on one million sequenced T cells were considered lower bounds and underestimates. Bulk unsorted PBMC profiling prevented conclusive comparison of naive and antigen-experienced compartments. Because donor CMV infection status was unknown, age-related changes in expanded clonotypes were potentially confounded. Compared with the aged group, the long-lived group had more naive CD4+ T cells, fewer expanded clones and increased TCR diversity, suggesting age selection. The percentage of naive T cells measured by flow cytometry correlated strongly with observed TCR beta diversity. As age increased, observed TCR beta diversity per million T cells dropped in a roughly linear way, and a significant reduction was already evident by age around 41.

Systemically healthy Caucasian individuals from Russia, 39 in total and aged about 6 to 100 years, were included as donors. Roughly 9 milliliters of peripheral blood were drawn from each donor into EDTA-treated Vacutainer tubes. Ficoll-Paque density-gradient centrifugation was used to isolate PBMCs, with at least 6 million per sample. Total RNA was extracted from PBMCs with Trizol reagent, with at least 6 micrograms obtained per sample. The percentages of naive CD45RAhigh/CD27high T cells were determined by flow cytometry on a PBMC aliquot from every donor. Trimming takes 0 bases off V and 0 bases off J; junction bases not matched to a gene: 1. From a lookup of the germline V gene, CDR1 and CDR2 are SQVTM and ANQGSEA. Reading from cysteine to phenylalanine, the CDR3 counts 14 amino acids. Only CDR3 DNA is held: 42 bases, read in frame from base 1. Library preparation employed 5' RACE. TCRdb names Illumina HiSeq 2500 as the instrument used. The second PCR ran for roughly 6 to 11 cycles and used a J-beta primer mix along with a sample-barcoded 5' primer. A template-switch 5' adaptor carrying 12 random nucleotides introduced a unique molecular identifier onto each TCR beta cDNA molecule. Each sample yielded at least 2.5 million CDR3-containing paired-end reads. The Mint cDNA synthesis kit, primed by a TRBC-specific oligonucleotide, was used to synthesize first-strand cDNA from all RNA. Following uracil-DNA glycosylase treatment, a first 18-cycle PCR with universal primers M1SS and BC2_uni_R was performed on all cDNA. Per the authors' processing: Normalization of each sample was performed by random selection of 1 million high-quality reads, each carrying a distinct molecular identifier. Reads with shared molecular identifiers were discarded instead of being binned into consensus sequences. MiTCR, with a Q25 quality threshold and the strictest error-elimination algorithm, was used for CDR3 identification, clonotype clustering and error correction. A nonparametric unseen species model with Euler transformation was used to estimate a lower bound on total TCR beta diversity. The public reads were reprocessed in TCRdb via fastp at Q25 and MiXCR, keeping in-frame beta chains. CDR3 protein sequences are deduplicated, and each keeps its most common genes and DNA. TCRdb's processing, not the authors', yielded these V and J calls. For this sample there are about 730,000 distinct CDR3 sequences; 43% appear just once. The ten largest make up under 25% of the sample.

Material for sequencing was blood. The receptor comes from a woman aged 55-75 years in good health. Here the chain combines TRBV29-1 and TRBJ2-7; TRBD1 aligns with 8 central bases. At the DNA level, the sequence is TGCAGCGTTGAAGAGACAGGGGACTCCTACGAGCAGTACTTC. It translates as CSVEETGDSYEQYF.